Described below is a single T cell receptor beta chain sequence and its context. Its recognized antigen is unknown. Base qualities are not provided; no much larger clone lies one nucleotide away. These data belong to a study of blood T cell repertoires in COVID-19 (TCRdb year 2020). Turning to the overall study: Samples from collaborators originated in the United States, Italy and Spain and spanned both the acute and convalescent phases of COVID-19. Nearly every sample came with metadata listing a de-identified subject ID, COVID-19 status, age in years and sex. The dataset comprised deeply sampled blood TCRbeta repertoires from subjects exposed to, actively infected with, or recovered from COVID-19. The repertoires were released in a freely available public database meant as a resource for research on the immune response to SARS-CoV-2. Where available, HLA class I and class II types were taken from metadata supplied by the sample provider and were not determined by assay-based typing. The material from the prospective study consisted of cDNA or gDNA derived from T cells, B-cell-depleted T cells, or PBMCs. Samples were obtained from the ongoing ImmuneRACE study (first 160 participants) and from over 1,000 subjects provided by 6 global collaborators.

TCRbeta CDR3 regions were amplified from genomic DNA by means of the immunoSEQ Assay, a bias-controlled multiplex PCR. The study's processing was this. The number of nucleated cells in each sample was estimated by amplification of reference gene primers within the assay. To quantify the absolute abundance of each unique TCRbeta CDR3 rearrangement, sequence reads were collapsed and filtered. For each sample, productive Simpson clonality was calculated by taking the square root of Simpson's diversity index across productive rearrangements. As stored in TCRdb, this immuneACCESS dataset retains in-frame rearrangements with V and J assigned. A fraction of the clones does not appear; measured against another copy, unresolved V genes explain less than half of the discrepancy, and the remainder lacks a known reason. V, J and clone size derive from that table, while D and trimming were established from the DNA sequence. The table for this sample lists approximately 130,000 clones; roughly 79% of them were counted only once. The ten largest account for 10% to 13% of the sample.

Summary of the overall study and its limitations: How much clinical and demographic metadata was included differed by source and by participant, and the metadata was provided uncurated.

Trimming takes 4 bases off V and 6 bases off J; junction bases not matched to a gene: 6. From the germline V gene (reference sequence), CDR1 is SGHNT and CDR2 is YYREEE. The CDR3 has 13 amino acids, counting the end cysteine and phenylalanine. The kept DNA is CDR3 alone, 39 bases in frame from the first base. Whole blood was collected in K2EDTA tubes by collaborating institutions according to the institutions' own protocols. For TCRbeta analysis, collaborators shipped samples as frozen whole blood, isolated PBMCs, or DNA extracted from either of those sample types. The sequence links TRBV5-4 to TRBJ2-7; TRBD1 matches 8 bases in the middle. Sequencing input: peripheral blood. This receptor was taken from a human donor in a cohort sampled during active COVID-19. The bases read TGTGCCAGCAGCAAGGACAGGGAAATCGAGCAGTACTTC. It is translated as CASSKDREIEQYF.